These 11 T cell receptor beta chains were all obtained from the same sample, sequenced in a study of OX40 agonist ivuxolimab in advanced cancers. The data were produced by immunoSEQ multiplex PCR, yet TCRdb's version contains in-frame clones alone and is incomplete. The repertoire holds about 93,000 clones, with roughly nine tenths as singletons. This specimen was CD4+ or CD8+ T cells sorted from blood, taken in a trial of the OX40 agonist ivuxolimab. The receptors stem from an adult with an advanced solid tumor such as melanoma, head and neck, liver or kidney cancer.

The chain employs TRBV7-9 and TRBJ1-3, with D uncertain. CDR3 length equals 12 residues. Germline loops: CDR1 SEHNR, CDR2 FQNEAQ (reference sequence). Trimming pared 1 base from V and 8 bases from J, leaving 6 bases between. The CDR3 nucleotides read TGTGCCAGCAGCTTAGGGATGGACACCATATATTTT. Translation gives CASSLGMDTIYF.

CDR3 protein: CASSYRVYGVNTEAFF. CDR3 DNA: TGTGCCAGCAGTTACCGAGTGTACGGGGTGAACACTGAAGCTTTCTTT. The V gene is TRBV6-5, the J gene TRBJ1-1; the D is unclear. The V end was cut by 2 bases, the J end by 0 bases, with 13 bases between. CDR3 length: 16 amino acids. From germline, CDR1 is MNHEY and CDR2 SVGAGI.

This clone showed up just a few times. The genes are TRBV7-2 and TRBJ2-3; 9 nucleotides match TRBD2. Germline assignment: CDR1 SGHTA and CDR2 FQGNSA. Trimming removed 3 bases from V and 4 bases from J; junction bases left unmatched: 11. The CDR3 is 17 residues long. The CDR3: CASSFLSAGGRSDTQYF. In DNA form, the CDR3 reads TGTGCCAGCAGCTTTCTGTCTGCGGGGGGGAGGTCAGATACGCAGTATTTT.

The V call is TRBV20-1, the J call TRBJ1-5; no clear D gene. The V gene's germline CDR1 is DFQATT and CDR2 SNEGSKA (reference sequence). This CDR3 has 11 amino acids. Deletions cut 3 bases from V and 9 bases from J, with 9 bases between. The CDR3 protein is CSASTSGPQHF. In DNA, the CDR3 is TGCAGTGCTAGCACTTCAGGGCCCCAGCATTTT.

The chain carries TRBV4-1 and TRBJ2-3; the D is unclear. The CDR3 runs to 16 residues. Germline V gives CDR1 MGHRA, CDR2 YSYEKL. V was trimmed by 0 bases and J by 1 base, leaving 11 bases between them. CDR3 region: CASSQDYASRTDTQYF. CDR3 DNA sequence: TGCGCCAGCAGCCAAGATTATGCGAGTCGCACAGATACGCAGTATTTT.

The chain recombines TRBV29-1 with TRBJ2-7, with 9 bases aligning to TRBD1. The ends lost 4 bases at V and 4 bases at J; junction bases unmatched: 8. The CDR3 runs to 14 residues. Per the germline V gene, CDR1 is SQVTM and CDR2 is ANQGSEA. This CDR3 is CSVVRDREGYEQYF. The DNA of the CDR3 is TGCAGCGTTGTTAGGGACAGGGAAGGGTACGAGCAGTACTTC.

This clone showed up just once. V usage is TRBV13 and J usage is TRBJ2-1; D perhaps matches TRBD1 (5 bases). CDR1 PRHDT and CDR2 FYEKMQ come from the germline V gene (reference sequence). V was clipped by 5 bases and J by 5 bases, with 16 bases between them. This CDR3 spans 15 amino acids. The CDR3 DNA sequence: TGTGCCAGCAGCCCAGTGGGGCGGATTCACAATGAGCAGTTCTTC. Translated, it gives CASSPVGRIHNEQFF. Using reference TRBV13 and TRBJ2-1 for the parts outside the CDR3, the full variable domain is AAGVIQSPRHLIKEKRETATLKCYPIPRHDTVYWYQQGPGQDPQFLISFYEKMQSDKGSIPDRFSAQQFSDYHSELNMSSLELGDSALYFCASSPVGRIHNEQFFGPGTRLTVL.

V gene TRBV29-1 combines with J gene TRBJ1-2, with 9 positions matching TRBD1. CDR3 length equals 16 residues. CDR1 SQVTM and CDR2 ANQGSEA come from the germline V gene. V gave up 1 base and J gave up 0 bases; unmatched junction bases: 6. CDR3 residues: CSVEGGQGLSNYGYTF. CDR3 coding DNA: TGCAGCGTTGAAGGGGGACAGGGCCTGTCTAACTATGGCTACACCTTC. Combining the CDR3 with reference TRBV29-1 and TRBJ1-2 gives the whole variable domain SAVISQKPSRDICQRGTSLTIQCQVDSQVTMMFWYRQQPGQSLTLIATANQGSEATYESGFVIDKFPISRPNLTFSTLTVSNMSPEDSSIYLCSVEGGQGLSNYGYTFGSGTRLTVV.

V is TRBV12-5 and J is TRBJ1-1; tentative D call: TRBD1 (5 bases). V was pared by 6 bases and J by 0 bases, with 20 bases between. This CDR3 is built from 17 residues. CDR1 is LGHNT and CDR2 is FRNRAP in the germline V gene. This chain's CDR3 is CASGQAIDRGLNTEAFF. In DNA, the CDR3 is TGTGCTAGTGGGCAAGCAATTGATCGGGGCCTGAACACTGAAGCTTTCTTT.

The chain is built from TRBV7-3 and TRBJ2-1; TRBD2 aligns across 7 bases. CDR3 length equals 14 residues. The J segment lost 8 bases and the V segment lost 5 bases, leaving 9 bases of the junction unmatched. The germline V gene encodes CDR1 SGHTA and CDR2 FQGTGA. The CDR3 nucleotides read TGTGCCAGCAGCCAAGGACTAGATGAAGATGAGCAGTTCTTC. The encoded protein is CASSQGLDEDEQFF.

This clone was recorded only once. The CDR3 region has the DNA TGTGCCAGTAGTATAGCTCGGGAGACTGAAGCTTTCTTT. Residues: CASSIARETEAFF. The chain carries TRBV19 and TRBJ1-1; D is undetermined. CDR3 length equals 13 residues. Germline values: CDR1 LNHDA, CDR2 SQIVND (reference sequence). The V and J ends lost 1 base and 5 bases respectively, with 8 bases between them.